These 13 T cell receptor beta chains share one sample of origin, sequenced in a study of shared clonotypes between healthy human individuals. Only in-frame clones appear in the TCRdb table, and some are missing; sequencing was by immunoSEQ multiplex PCR. The repertoire holds around 2.5 million clones, with roughly 93% as singletons. Sequencing was done on a sample of naive CD4+ T cells from PBMCs. Subset noted: CD45RA+ positively selected. These receptors were collected from a man in his late teens or twenties in good health. Some clones in this sample may be carry-over from other donors' samples.

The gene calls are TRBV7-9 and TRBJ2-1; D perhaps matches TRBD2 (5 bases). The CDR3 covers 11 residues. The V and J ends lost 5 bases and 12 bases respectively, with 11 bases between them. Germline values: CDR1 SEHNR, CDR2 FQNEAQ (reference sequence). The CDR3 region has the DNA TGTGCCAGCAGCCCCCTACTAGGGCAGTTCTTC. As protein: CASSPLLGQFF.

The V gene is TRBV18, the J gene TRBJ1-2, with D tentatively TRBD1 (5 bases). Trimming took 2 bases from V and 4 from J, leaving 17 bases between them. The CDR3 consists of 16 residues. Germline-derived CDR1 and CDR2 are KGHSH and LQKENI. For the CDR3, the DNA is TGTGCCAGCTCACCAGCGACGACAGCCTCAATCTATGGCTACACCTTC. This codes for CASSPATTASIYGYTF.

The chain joins TRBV2 to TRBJ1-1; a weak D match, TRBD1 (6 bases). Germline-derived CDR1 and CDR2 are SNHLY and FYNNEI. This CDR3 is built from 13 residues. Trimming pared 7 bases from V and 3 bases from J, leaving 12 bases between. CDR3 amino acids: CASTEGEYTEAFF. CDR3 bases: TGTGCCAGCACCGAGGGGGAATACACTGAAGCTTTCTTT.

The chain is built from TRBV2 and TRBJ2-2, with TRBD2 matching 8 bases. CDR1 is SNHLY and CDR2 is FYNNEI in the germline V gene. V dropped 7 bases and J dropped 3; count of bases not matched to a gene: 4. The CDR3 contains 14 residues. CDR3 nucleotides: TGTGCCAGCAAACCTAGCGGGCACACCGGGGAGCTGTTTTTT. Protein sequence: CASKPSGHTGELFF.

The chain carries TRBV6-1 and TRBJ2-2; 10 bases map to TRBD2. This CDR3 spans 16 amino acids. The germline V gene encodes CDR1 MNHNS and CDR2 SASEGT. V trimming: 2 bases; J trimming: 7 bases; junction bases outside the gene matches: 7. The DNA of the CDR3 is TGTGCCAGCAGTGAACAGAGCGGGAGGGCCGTCGGGGAGCTGTTTTTT. The encoded protein is CASSEQSGRAVGELFF.

V and J are TRBV7-6 and TRBJ2-1, with 8 nucleotides matching TRBD1. The ends lost 5 bases at V and 13 bases at J; junction bases unmatched: 13. The CDR3 runs to 14 residues. Per the germline V gene, CDR1 is SGHVS and CDR2 is FNYEAQ. The CDR3 nucleotides read TGTGCCAGCAGCGGGGGGACAGGCCCGTTTATTCAGTTCTTC. Its protein is CASSGGTGPFIQFF.

The rearrangement joins TRBV20-1 to TRBJ2-1; D unclear. CDR3 length equals 11 residues. Germline V CDR1 and CDR2: DFQATT, SNEGSKA (reference sequence). Trimming took off 4 bases at V and 5 bases at J, with 6 bases between the two ends. Here the CDR3 DNA reads TGCAGTGCTATGCGGAACAATGAGCAGTTCTTC. Protein: CSAMRNNEQFF.

This rearrangement joins TRBV4-2 to TRBJ1-3; 9 nucleotides line up with TRBD1. The CDR3 sequence is 19 residues long. Germline CDR1 reads LGHNA; CDR2 reads YNFKEQ. With V trimmed by 2 bases and J by 3 bases, 14 bases remained unmatched. The CDR3 is CASSQPLGLTGGGGNTIYF. Written as DNA, the CDR3 is TGTGCCAGCAGCCAACCCCTCGGGTTGACAGGGGGAGGTGGAAACACCATATATTTT.

This clone has just one count. The chain is built from TRBV4-3 and TRBJ1-2; a weak D match, TRBD1 (5 bases). Looked up from germline, CDR1 is LGHNA and CDR2 is YSLEER. The CDR3 totals 16 residues. V was trimmed by 1 base and J by 6 bases, leaving 18 bases between them. Written as DNA, the CDR3 is TGCGCCAGCAGCCAAGCGGGGGTAAGGACCCCTGATGGCTACACCTTC. It translates to CASSQAGVRTPDGYTF.

The gene calls are TRBV4-1 and TRBJ2-7; tentative D call: TRBD1 (6 bases). Germline CDR1 reads MGHRA; CDR2 reads YSYEKL. The ends were cut back, 2 bases at V and 2 bases at J, with 13 bases in the middle. The length of the CDR3 is 15 residues. The CDR3 is CASSQPTGSPYEQYF. The CDR3, as DNA: TGCGCCAGCAGCCAACCTACAGGGTCCCCCTACGAGCAGTACTTC.

The V call is TRBV28, the J call TRBJ1-5, with TRBD1 matching over 8 bases. The junction had 9 bases not matched to a gene; V was cut back by 6 bases and J by 8 bases. CDR3 length equals 14 residues. Germline V gives CDR1 MDHEN, CDR2 SYDVKM. The chain's CDR3 is CASRPGGDWKPQHF. The CDR3 DNA reads TGTGCCAGCAGGCCAGGGGGCGATTGGAAGCCCCAGCATTTT. Looking up the rest from reference TRBV28 and TRBJ1-5 gives the full variable domain: DVKVTQSSRYLVKRTGEKVFLECVQDMDHENMFWYRQDPGLGLRLIYFSYDVKMKEKGDIPEGYSVSREKKERFSLILESASTNQTSMYLCASRPGGDWKPQHFGDGTRLSIL.

This chain joins TRBV5-4 and TRBJ2-7, with 8 bases fitting TRBD2. The CDR3 has 15 amino acids. After removal of 2 bases from V and 3 bases from J, the junction contained 7 bases not matched to a gene. Germline V gene sequence: CDR1 SGHNT, CDR2 YYREEE (reference sequence). The CDR3, as DNA: TGTGCCAGCAGCTTCCAGGGACTAGGTTTCTACGAGCAGTACTTC. Translated: CASSFQGLGFYEQYF.

The chain combines TRBV5-5 with TRBJ2-6; perhaps D is TRBD1 or TRBD2 (5 bases each). Trimming took 2 bases from V and 3 from J, leaving 15 bases between them. This CDR3 region has 17 residues. Germline CDR1 and CDR2: SGHKS and YYEKEE (reference sequence). CDR3: CASSLGPLGGGANVLTF. The CDR3 region has the DNA TGTGCCAGCAGCTTAGGGCCCCTTGGGGGTGGGGCCAACGTCCTGACTTTC.